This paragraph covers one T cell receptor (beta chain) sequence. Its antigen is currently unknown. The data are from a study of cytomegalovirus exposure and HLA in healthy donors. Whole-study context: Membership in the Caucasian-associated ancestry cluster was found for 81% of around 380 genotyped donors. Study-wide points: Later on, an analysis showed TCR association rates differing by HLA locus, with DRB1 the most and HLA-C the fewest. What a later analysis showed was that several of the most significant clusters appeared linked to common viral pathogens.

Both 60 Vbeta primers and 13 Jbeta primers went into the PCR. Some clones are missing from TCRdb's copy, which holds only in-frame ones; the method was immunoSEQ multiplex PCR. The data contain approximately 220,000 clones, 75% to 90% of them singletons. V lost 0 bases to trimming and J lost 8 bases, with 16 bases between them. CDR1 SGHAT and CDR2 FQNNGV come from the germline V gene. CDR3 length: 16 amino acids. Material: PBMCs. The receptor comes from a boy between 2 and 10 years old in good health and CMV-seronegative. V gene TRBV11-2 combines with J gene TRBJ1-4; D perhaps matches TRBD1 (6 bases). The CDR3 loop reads CASSLESPGGREKLFF. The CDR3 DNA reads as TGTGCCAGCAGCTTAGAGAGCCCCGGGGGGCGCGAAAAACTGTTTTTT.